This is a list of T cell receptor beta chains from one sample in a study of blood T cell repertoires in COVID-19. Using immunoSEQ multiplex PCR, the repertoire was profiled, and TCRdb retains in-frame clones only, with some absent. This sample has hundreds of thousands of clones; 88% occur once, and the top ten carry 9% to 9.5%. Source material: peripheral blood. The receptor source for this set is a man between 18 and 29 years old with active or convalescent COVID-19. The CDR3 runs from the conserved cysteine through the conserved F or W. Each record gives: V gene, J gene, clone size, CDR3 protein. A clone size is listed for some rows: how often the clone was seen (once, few, many), or a class if it is expanded.

v_call: TRBV27; j_call: TRBJ2-1; clone_size: -; cdr3_aa: CASSLTGTYNEQFF
v_call: TRBV16; j_call: TRBJ2-6; clone_size: -; cdr3_aa: CASSQSGRGANVLTF
v_call: TRBV11-2; j_call: TRBJ2-3; clone_size: -; cdr3_aa: CASSLGRDSSTDTQYF
v_call: TRBV19; j_call: TRBJ2-7; clone_size: -; cdr3_aa: CASSATITQGEQYF
v_call: TRBV7-8; j_call: TRBJ2-3; clone_size: -; cdr3_aa: CASSPSGDSTDTQYF
v_call: TRBV27; j_call: TRBJ1-1; clone_size: -; cdr3_aa: CASSLTFSTEAFF
v_call: TRBV12-5; j_call: TRBJ1-6; clone_size: -; cdr3_aa: CASWDGSSYNSPLHF
v_call: TRBV5-5; j_call: TRBJ2-3; clone_size: -; cdr3_aa: CASSLGLAGRTNTQYF
v_call: TRBV7-9; j_call: TRBJ2-7; clone_size: -; cdr3_aa: CASSVQGDYSYEQYF
v_call: TRBV7-9; j_call: TRBJ1-2; clone_size: -; cdr3_aa: CASSLTEPWAGYTF
v_call: TRBV5-6; j_call: TRBJ1-2; clone_size: once; cdr3_aa: CASSFDGQGYGYTF
v_call: TRBV2; j_call: TRBJ1-6; clone_size: -; cdr3_aa: CASSEAHLRSPLHF
v_call: TRBV5-6; j_call: TRBJ1-2; clone_size: -; cdr3_aa: CASSSELYTF
v_call: TRBV19; j_call: TRBJ2-3; clone_size: -; cdr3_aa: CASSTSPLAGRTDTQYF
v_call: TRBV28; j_call: TRBJ2-1; clone_size: -; cdr3_aa: CASPPQNRAGPNEQFF
v_call: TRBV2; j_call: TRBJ1-6; clone_size: -; cdr3_aa: CATIDRSSYNSPLHF
v_call: TRBV13; j_call: TRBJ2-1; clone_size: -; cdr3_aa: CASSPGTSGGAYNEQFF
v_call: TRBV3-1/TRBV3-2; j_call: TRBJ2-1; clone_size: -; cdr3_aa: CASSQGSYEQFF
v_call: TRBV6-6; j_call: TRBJ1-6; clone_size: -; cdr3_aa: CASSPDRVGRYNSPLHF
v_call: TRBV28; j_call: TRBJ1-5; clone_size: few; cdr3_aa: CASSTWGVVQPQHF
v_call: TRBV10-2; j_call: TRBJ2-3; clone_size: -; cdr3_aa: CASSRGDSSGGTDTQYF
v_call: TRBV29-1; j_call: TRBJ1-2; clone_size: -; cdr3_aa: CSARNQGANYGYTF
v_call: TRBV12-2; j_call: TRBJ2-3; clone_size: -; cdr3_aa: CASRLALPETGTDTQYF
v_call: TRBV4-1; j_call: TRBJ2-2; clone_size: once; cdr3_aa: CASSQFAGRDTGELFF
v_call: TRBV10-1; j_call: TRBJ1-1; clone_size: -; cdr3_aa: CASRQGRGTEAFF
v_call: TRBV3-1/TRBV3-2; j_call: TRBJ1-1; clone_size: -; cdr3_aa: CASSPHPTGIDTEAFF
v_call: TRBV10-2; j_call: TRBJ2-5; clone_size: -; cdr3_aa: CASLGTSGRTQYF
v_call: TRBV6-5; j_call: TRBJ1-1; clone_size: -; cdr3_aa: CASSSTGGVEAFF
v_call: TRBV9; j_call: TRBJ2-3; clone_size: -; cdr3_aa: CASSAGTGASDTQYF
v_call: TRBV4-2; j_call: TRBJ2-1; clone_size: -; cdr3_aa: CASSLLPGSARDNEQFF
v_call: TRBV5-1; j_call: TRBJ2-7; clone_size: -; cdr3_aa: CASSVDGPGGEQYF
v_call: TRBV2; j_call: TRBJ2-2; clone_size: -; cdr3_aa: CASRSGGAGGLTGELFF
v_call: TRBV13; j_call: TRBJ1-2; clone_size: -; cdr3_aa: CASSLRKGTGERGYTF
v_call: TRBV6-1; j_call: TRBJ2-7; clone_size: -; cdr3_aa: CASSEYARGYEQYF
v_call: TRBV11-3; j_call: TRBJ2-7; clone_size: -; cdr3_aa: CASSLEFGELAGTYEQYF
v_call: TRBV5-1; j_call: TRBJ1-4; clone_size: -; cdr3_aa: CASSEGTGVEKLFF
v_call: TRBV6-2/TRBV6-3; j_call: TRBJ2-2; clone_size: -; cdr3_aa: CASSYSIVSTGELFF